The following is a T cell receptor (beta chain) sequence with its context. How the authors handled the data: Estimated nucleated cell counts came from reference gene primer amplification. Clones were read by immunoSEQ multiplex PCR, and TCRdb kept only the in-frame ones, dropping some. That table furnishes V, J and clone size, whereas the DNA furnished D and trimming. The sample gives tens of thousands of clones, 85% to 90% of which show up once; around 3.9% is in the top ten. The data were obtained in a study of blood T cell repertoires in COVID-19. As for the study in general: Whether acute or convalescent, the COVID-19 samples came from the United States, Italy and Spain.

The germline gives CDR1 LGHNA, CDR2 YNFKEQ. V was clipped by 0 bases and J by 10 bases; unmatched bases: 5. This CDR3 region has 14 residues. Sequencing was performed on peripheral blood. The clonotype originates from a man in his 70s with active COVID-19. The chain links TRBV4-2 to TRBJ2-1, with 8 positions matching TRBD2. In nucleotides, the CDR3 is TGTGCCAGCAGCCAAGATAGGCTAGCGGGCGAGCAGTTCTTC. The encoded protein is CASSQDRLAGEQFF.